A single sample gave rise to the 23 T cell receptor beta chains below, sequenced in a study of T cells in Graves' hyperthyroidism and ophthalmopathy. RNA transcripts provided the source from which TCR beta CDR3 regions were amplified. First-round RT-PCR targeting the TCR CDR3 was performed with the HTBI primer set. TCRdb used MiXCR to reprocess the multiplex PCR reads, holding one entry per CDR3 protein. The sample records under 450,000 distinct CDR3 sequences, roughly 12% being singletons. The sample consisted of blood. The receptors were sampled from a man in his thirties or forties with Graves' hyperthyroidism that later progressed to Graves' ophthalmopathy.

At least ten counts were recorded for this clonotype. The chain links TRBV2 to TRBJ1-5; TRBD1 matches 7 bases. V shed 6 bases, J shed 5 bases, and the junction held 7 bases outside the gene matches. The CDR3 is 14 amino acids. Germline CDR1 and CDR2: SNHLY and FYNNEI. The CDR3: CASRPTGSDQPQHF. CDR3 bases: TGTGCCAGCAGGCCGACAGGGTCGGATCAGCCCCAGCATTTT.

The chain links TRBV20-1 to TRBJ2-1, with D tentatively TRBD2 (6 bases). Germline CDR1 DFQATT, CDR2 SNEGSKA (reference sequence). V gave up 1 base and J gave up 6 bases, with 13 bases separating them. The CDR3 loop spans 14 amino acids. CDR3 coding DNA: TGCAGTGCTAGAGTACGGAGGGGAAGCAATGAGCAGTTCTTC. Protein product: CSARVRRGSNEQFF.

A few counts support this clonotype. The chain couples TRBV29-1 to TRBJ2-7, with D unresolved. The V and J ends lost 2 bases and 2 bases respectively, with 10 bases between them. The CDR3 totals 13 residues. Germline V CDR1 and CDR2: SQVTM, ANQGSEA. The CDR3 DNA reads TGCAGCGTTGAAAGGCTAGAAGCCTACGAGCAGTACTTC. This codes for CSVERLEAYEQYF.

This clonotype came up a few times. The chain links TRBV9 to TRBJ2-1, with D unclear. Germline CDR1 and CDR2: SGDLS and YYNGEE. The V gene lost 0 bases and the J gene lost 0 bases, with 4 bases spanning the gap. The CDR3 covers 14 residues. As DNA, the CDR3 is TGTGCCAGCAGCGTAGTTGGCTCCTACAATGAGCAGTTCTTC. It translates to CASSVVGSYNEQFF.

This rearrangement joins TRBV5-1 to TRBJ2-2, with TRBD2 matching over 12 bases. The CDR3 consists of 19 residues. Germline CDR1 SGHRS, CDR2 YFSETQ. V was pared by 4 bases and J by 1 base, with 11 bases of the junction left unmatched. Here the CDR3 DNA reads TGCGCCAGCAGCCTCGCTGGACTAGCGGGGATTCTGAACACCGGGGAGCTGTTTTTT. Protein product: CASSLAGLAGILNTGELFF.

Ten or more counts support this clonotype. This rearrangement joins TRBV20-1 to TRBJ2-7, with 7 nucleotides matching TRBD2. Germline values: CDR1 DFQATT, CDR2 SNEGSKA (reference sequence). The V segment lost 2 bases and the J segment 0 bases; nucleotides outside the gene matches: 10. The CDR3 runs to 16 residues. DNA for the CDR3: TGCAGTGCTAGATCGGGAGGAGGGAGCCTCTCCTACGAGCAGTACTTC. The encoded protein is CSARSGGGSLSYEQYF.

In this sample, this clonotype turned up once. The chain combines TRBV10-3 with TRBJ2-2, with no clear D. The CDR3 runs to 12 residues. With 10 bases removed from V and 5 bases from J, the gap between germline ends came to 11 bases. Per the germline V gene, CDR1 is ENHRY and CDR2 is SYGVKD. The CDR3 DNA reads TGTGCCACGCTAACCGAAACCGGGGAGCTGTTTTTT. Translating it yields CATLTETGELFF.

This clonotype was recorded many times. V gene TRBV2 combines with J gene TRBJ1-2; D gene unclear. There are 12 residues in the CDR3. Trimming shortened V by 6 bases and J by 8 bases, and 13 bases separated the two germline ends. The germline gives CDR1 SNHLY, CDR2 FYNNEI. The CDR3 here is CASRVGVEGYTF. The CDR3 DNA is TGTGCCAGCAGGGTCGGGGTGGAGGGCTACACCTTC.

This clonotype came up many times. The genes are TRBV20-1 and TRBJ2-1, with TRBD2 matching over 13 bases. Germline values: CDR1 DFQATT, CDR2 SNEGSKA (reference sequence). V shed 2 bases, J shed 7 bases, and the junction held 8 bases outside the gene matches. CDR3 length equals 16 residues. In DNA, the CDR3 is TGCAGTGCTAGAAACGAACTAGCGGGGGGGCGGAATGAGCAGTTCTTC. Protein: CSARNELAGGRNEQFF.

This clonotype showed up just a few times. The V call is TRBV4-1, the J call TRBJ1-2, with TRBD1 matching 12 bases. CDR1 and CDR2 (germline): MGHRA, YSYEKL. V lost 5 bases and J lost 4; bases outside the gene matches: 8. This CDR3 contains 16 residues. The CDR3 DNA reads TGCGCCAGCAGCTCCCGGGACAGGGGGCGCGGCTATGGCTACACCTTC. The encoded protein is CASSSRDRGRGYGYTF.

This clonotype was counted at least ten times. This chain links TRBV11-2 with TRBJ2-7; a possible D gene is TRBD1 (5 bases). This CDR3 has 14 amino acids. V was clipped by 3 bases and J by 2 bases, with 11 bases between them. Germline V gives CDR1 SGHAT, CDR2 FQNNGV. The CDR3 here is CASSLEQVAYEQYF. The DNA for the CDR3 is TGTGCCAGCAGCTTGGAACAGGTTGCCTACGAGCAGTACTTC. Supplemented by reference TRBV11-2 and TRBJ2-7, the full variable domain reads EAGVAQSPRYKIIEKRQSVAFWCNPISGHATLYWYQQILGQGPKLLIQFQNNGVVDDSQLPKDRFSAERLKGVDSTLKIQPAKLEDSAVYLCASSLEQVAYEQYFGPGTRLTVT.

This clonotype was detected a few times. CDR3 coding DNA: TGTGCTAGTGGTCCACAGGAGAGGCACCCTAAGTACAATGAGCAGTTCTTC. This encodes CASGPQERHPKYNEQFF. The chain uses TRBV12-5 and TRBJ2-1, with D possibly being TRBD1 (5 bases). The ends were cut back, 5 bases at V and 4 bases at J, with 21 bases in the middle. Germline V gives CDR1 LGHNT, CDR2 FRNRAP. This CDR3 has 17 residues.

The rearrangement links TRBV5-1 to TRBJ2-6; D not resolved. This CDR3 spans 15 amino acids. With 2 bases removed from V and 0 bases from J, the gap between germline ends came to 6 bases. Per germline, CDR1 SGHRS and CDR2 YFSETQ. The DNA for the CDR3 is TGCGCCAGCAGCTTTGGTACCTCTGGGGCCAACGTCCTGACTTTC. Amino acid sequence: CASSFGTSGANVLTF.

In regard to this clonotype: One base away lies a much larger clone, so this may be a sequencing read error. J is TRBJ2-1 and V is TRBV5-1; D uncertain. Germline V gene data show CDR1 as SGHRS and CDR2 as YFSETQ. This CDR3 has 15 residues. The CDR3 sequence is CASSFWNPGHNGQFF. CDR3 in DNA: TGCGCCAGCAGCTTTTGGAATCCGGGCCACAATGGGCAGTTCTTC.

This clonotype was picked up many times. V is TRBV5-5 and J is TRBJ1-2; unclear D gene. The CDR3 spans 13 residues. From germline, CDR1 is SGHKS and CDR2 YYEKEE (reference sequence). V was clipped by 4 bases and J by 5 bases, with 12 bases between them. CDR3 sequence (DNA): TGTGCCAGCAGCCTGAACGGATTTTATGGCTACACCTTC. This encodes CASSLNGFYGYTF.

Many counts were recorded for this clonotype. The genes are TRBV28 and TRBJ1-5; D is ambiguous. CDR3 length equals 15 residues. V was clipped by 7 bases and J by 7 bases, with 20 bases between them. Germline CDR1 and CDR2: MDHEN and SYDVKM. The CDR3 loop reads CASNFNDRPPQPQHF. The DNA of the CDR3 is TGTGCCAGCAACTTTAATGACCGTCCTCCCCAGCCCCAGCATTTT.

This clonotype has at least ten counts. The chain recombines TRBV7-2 with TRBJ2-7; 9 nucleotides agree with TRBD1. This CDR3 has 17 amino acids. CDR1 is SGHTA and CDR2 is FQGNSA in the germline V gene. V dropped 1 base and J dropped 5; count of bases not matched to a gene: 12. CDR3 sequence (DNA): TGTGCCAGCAGCTTAGAATCTGCGACAGGGGGTTTCCACGAGCAGTACTTC. Translating gives CASSLESATGGFHEQYF. Supplemented by reference TRBV7-2 and TRBJ2-7, the full variable domain reads GAGVSQSPSNKVTEKGKDVELRCDPISGHTALYWYRQSLGQGLEFLIYFQGNSAPDKSGLPSDRFSAERTGGSVSTLTIQRTQQEDSAVYLCASSLESATGGFHEQYFGPGTRLTVT.

The chain joins TRBV28 to TRBJ2-5; 9 nucleotides align to TRBD2. Unmatched junction bases numbered 7, after V lost 6 bases and J lost 2 bases. In germline, CDR1 is MDHEN, CDR2 SYDVKM. This CDR3 has 15 amino acids. The CDR3: CASRLTSGSQETQYF. The CDR3 DNA is TGTGCCAGCAGGCTGACTAGCGGATCTCAAGAGACCCAGTACTTC.

The rearrangement links TRBV3-1 to TRBJ1-6; no reliable D call. The CDR3 length is 17 residues. Per germline, CDR1 LGHDT and CDR2 YNNKEL (reference sequence). Trimming cost V 1 base and J 9 bases, with 19 bases left between them. The CDR3 coding sequence is TGTGCCAGCAGCCAAGTGGTCTCGACCTCATTAAGTTCACCCCTCCACTTT. Its translation: CASSQVVSTSLSSPLHF. Full variable domain (missing parts from reference TRBV3-1 and TRBJ1-6): DTAVSQTPKYLVTQMGNDKSIKCEQNLGHDTMYWYKQDSKKFLKIMFSYNNKELIINETVPNRFSPKSPDKAHLNLHINSLELGDSAVYFCASSQVVSTSLSSPLHFGNGTRLTVT.

In its sample, this clonotype was seen many times. V and J are TRBV7-9 and TRBJ2-3; 10 bases map to TRBD1. Germline values: CDR1 SEHNR, CDR2 FQNEAQ (reference sequence). The CDR3 runs to 15 residues. Trimming removed 5 bases from V and 5 bases from J; junction bases left unmatched: 7. The DNA of the CDR3 is TGTGCCAGCAGCCCTATTGGACAGGGGGGAGATACGCAGTATTTT. Translation gives CASSPIGQGGDTQYF.

The rearrangement links TRBV7-9 to TRBJ2-7, with 12 bases matching TRBD2. CDR3 length: 15 residues. The V and J ends lost 5 bases and 6 bases, in that order; junction bases with no gene match: 8. Germline V CDR1 and CDR2: SEHNR, FQNEAQ (reference sequence). The CDR3 reads CASSHSLAGGLEQYF. The CDR3 nucleotides are TGTGCCAGCAGCCACAGCCTAGCGGGGGGGCTCGAGCAGTACTTC.

This clonotype has a count of ten or more. The chain combines TRBV27 with TRBJ2-2; tentatively, D is TRBD2 (6 bases). Trimming took off 2 bases at V and 6 bases at J, with 10 bases between the two ends. This CDR3 is 14 amino acids long. CDR1 MNHEY and CDR2 SMNVEV come from the germline V gene (reference sequence). The DNA for the CDR3 is TGTGCCAGCAGTTTAGCCCCGGGGGCCGGGGAGCTGTTTTTT. Its protein product is CASSLAPGAGELFF.

J is TRBJ2-7 and V is TRBV27; 8 bases are shared with TRBD2. Germline V gene lookup returns CDR1 MNHEY and CDR2 SMNVEV (reference sequence). Losses at the gene ends were 2 bases for V and 5 bases for J; bases not matched to a gene: 11. The CDR3 consists of 16 residues. The CDR3 loop reads CASSLRAGAPSNEQYF. Here the CDR3 DNA reads TGTGCCAGCAGTTTAAGAGCGGGGGCTCCATCCAACGAGCAGTACTTC.